This entry lists 7 T cell receptor beta chains sequenced from one sample in a study of cytomegalovirus exposure and HLA in healthy donors. The PCR contained 60 Vbeta and 13 Jbeta primers. The repertoire was sequenced with immunoSEQ multiplex PCR; TCRdb's copy has only in-frame clones and lacks some. The sample consists of some 70,000 clones, 80% to 90% of them appearing once. Specimen: PBMCs. These receptors originate from a human donor in good health.

V usage is TRBV4-1 and J usage is TRBJ2-7, with TRBD2 identical over 13 bases. This CDR3 has 17 residues. Germline-derived CDR1 and CDR2 are MGHRA and YSYEKL. J gave up 3 bases and V 0 bases, and 5 bases lay outside the gene matches. CDR3 in amino acids: CASSQDSTSGRVYEQYF. CDR3 nucleotide sequence: TGCGCCAGCAGCCAAGATTCAACTAGCGGGAGGGTCTACGAGCAGTACTTC.

The rearrangement links TRBV28 to TRBJ2-7; 14 nucleotides align to TRBD2. The length of the CDR3 is 13 residues. Germline loops: CDR1 MDHEN, CDR2 SYDVKM. The CDR3 DNA sequence: TGTGCCAGCAGTGGGGGGACTAGCGGGGGCCACCCAGTT. Translation: CASSGGTSGGHPV.

The chain is built from TRBV28 and TRBJ1-3, with a possible D match to TRBD1 (5 bases). Trimming shortened V by 2 bases and J by 4 bases, and 15 bases separated the two germline ends. Germline loops: CDR1 MDHEN, CDR2 SYDVKM. CDR3 size: 16 residues. For the CDR3, the DNA is TGTGCCAGCAGTTTAGGTAGAAGGGGATCAGGAAACACCATATATTTT. It encodes CASSLGRRGSGNTIYF.

The table lists this clone with a few counts. V usage is TRBV15 and J usage is TRBJ1-2; no definite D call. Germline V gives CDR1 LNHNV, CDR2 YYDKDF (reference sequence). The ends were cut back, 0 bases at V and 5 bases at J, with 13 bases in the middle. This CDR3 spans 15 amino acids. CDR3: CATSRDTASSYGYTF. The CDR3 region has the DNA TGTGCCACCAGCAGAGATACCGCCAGTTCGTATGGCTACACCTTC.

This chain connects TRBV6-5 to TRBJ2-1, with a tentative D call TRBD1 (5 bases). The CDR3 is 14 residues long. Trimming removed 8 bases from V and 9 bases from J, with 20 bases in between. Germline V gene lookup returns CDR1 MNHEY and CDR2 SVGAGI. In DNA, the CDR3 is TGTGCCAGCGGTCCTTCAGGGTGTCTCAGTGAGCAGTTCTTC. Its translation is CASGPSGCLSEQFF.

The chain has TRBV2 and TRBJ1-1; TRBD1 aligns across 7 bases. CDR1 is SNHLY and CDR2 is FYNNEI in the germline V gene. Germline trimming cut 7 bases from V and 5 bases from J; bases unmatched to any gene: 7. The CDR3 runs to 13 residues. The CDR3 DNA sequence: TGTGCCAGCAAGACAGGGAAGGGGACTGAAGCTTTCTTT. Translation: CASKTGKGTEAFF. The full variable domain, completed using reference TRBV2 and TRBJ1-1, is EPEVTQTPSHQVTQMGQEVILRCVPISNHLYFYWYRQILGQKVEFLVSFYNNEISEKSEIFDDQFSVERPDGSNFTLKIRSTKLEDSAMYFCASKTGKGTEAFFGQGTRLTVV.

This clone has just one count. V gene TRBV2 combines with J gene TRBJ1-1; 8 bases agree with TRBD1. The junction had 13 bases not matched to a gene; V was cut back by 7 bases and J by 0 bases. The CDR3 loop spans 17 amino acids. CDR1 is SNHLY, CDR2 FYNNEI, per germline. For the CDR3, the DNA is TGTGCCAGCACCGTGGACAACCAGGGGGCCATGAACACTGAAGCTTTCTTT. Translation gives CASTVDNQGAMNTEAFF. Together with reference TRBV2 and TRBJ1-1, the CDR3 gives the full variable domain: EPEVTQTPSHQVTQMGQEVILRCVPISNHLYFYWYRQILGQKVEFLVSFYNNEISEKSEIFDDQFSVERPDGSNFTLKIRSTKLEDSAMYFCASTVDNQGAMNTEAFFGQGTRLTVV.